This T cell receptor beta chain was retrieved from a study of blood T cell repertoires in COVID-19. The repertoire was sequenced with immunoSEQ multiplex PCR; TCRdb's copy has only in-frame clones and lacks some. The repertoire holds 150,000 to 200,000 clones, with around 88% as singletons. The source material was peripheral blood. The receptor comes from a woman aged 25 to 39 with acute or convalescent COVID-19.

The CDR3 region has the DNA TGTGCCAGCAGCTTAGGACTAGCGGGAGTTTTCTCCTACAATGAGCAGTTCTTC. Its translation is CASSLGLAGVFSYNEQFF. The chain has TRBV5-4 and TRBJ2-1, with 13 bases identical to TRBD2. V shed 2 bases, J shed 0 bases, and the junction held 5 bases outside the gene matches. CDR1 is SGHNT and CDR2 is YYREEE in the germline V gene (reference sequence). CDR3 length: 18 amino acids.